The clone carrying this TCR beta chain appeared many times. The sample originates from a study of identical twins. CDR3 length equals 11 residues. CDR1 SEHNR and CDR2 FQNEAQ come from the germline V gene (reference sequence). Trimming pared 5 bases from V and 7 bases from J, leaving 8 bases between. MiXCR was run by TCRdb on the 5' RACE reads, yielding one entry per CDR3 protein. This table holds about 570,000 distinct CDR3 sequences, nearly 10% found once. Separately, the same data were catalogued under a study of yellow fever vaccine responses in identical twins.

Sequencing was done on a sample of PBMCs. The chain combines TRBV7-9 with TRBJ1-1; D is ambiguous. The source is a woman under 30 in good health. CDR3 DNA: TGTGCCAGCAGCAACGGGGTTGAAGCTTTCTTT. Translation gives CASSNGVEAFF.